This is a list of T cell receptor beta chains from one sample in a study of blood T cell repertoires in COVID-19. Clones were read by immunoSEQ multiplex PCR, and TCRdb kept only the in-frame ones, dropping some. Counted here are hundreds of thousands of clones, about 81% occurring once; the ten biggest clones make up roughly 4%. Sequencing used PBMCs or T cells enriched from blood (not recorded which). The receptor source for this set is a man aged 25 to 40 with acute COVID-19. Each CDR3 is given with its conserved first and last residue. Fields, in order: D gene, V gene, clone size, J gene, CDR3 protein, CDR3 DNA. The D gene is left open where the match is weak. Clone sizes are given selectively: once, few, many, or a class where the clone is expanded.

NA,TRBV11-1,NA,TRBJ2-2,CASKGVGTGELFF,TGTGCCAGCAAAGGGGTCGGAACCGGGGAGCTGTTTTTT
NA,TRBV3-1/TRBV3-2,NA,TRBJ1-1,CASSQGRQALTEAFF,TGTGCCAGCAGCCAAGGTCGACAGGCGCTAACTGAAGCTTTCTTT
TRBD1,TRBV27,NA,TRBJ1-5,CASSPRTGGRGNQPQHF,TGTGCCAGCAGTCCGAGGACAGGGGGACGTGGCAATCAGCCCCAGCATTTT
NA,TRBV4-2,NA,TRBJ1-5,CASSQDPYSNQPQHF,TGTGCCAGCAGCCAAGATCCGTATAGCAATCAGCCCCAGCATTTT
NA,TRBV19,NA,TRBJ2-3,CASTGTYSTDTQYF,TGTGCCAGTACAGGGACATATAGCACAGATACGCAGTATTTT
TRBD2,TRBV7-6,NA,TRBJ2-3,CASSKLAGLPDTQYF,TGTGCCAGCAGCAAACTAGCGGGACTACCGGATACGCAGTATTTT
TRBD2,TRBV11-3,once,TRBJ2-2,CASSLRTSGGSGELFF,TGTGCCAGCAGCCTTCGGACTAGCGGGGGCTCGGGGGAGCTGTTTTTT
TRBD1,TRBV7-2,NA,TRBJ1-1,CASRLGQGAMGTEAFF,TGTGCCAGCAGACTGGGACAGGGCGCGATGGGGACTGAAGCTTTCTTT
TRBD1,TRBV6-5,once,TRBJ1-5,CASSRDRARNQPQHF,TGTGCCAGCAGCCGTGACAGGGCCCGAAATCAGCCCCAGCATTTT
TRBD1,TRBV5-1,NA,TRBJ2-2,CASSLQGSGELFF,TGCGCCAGCAGCTTACAGGGGTCCGGGGAGCTGTTTTTT
NA,TRBV11-3,NA,TRBJ2-3,CASTRPEEDTQYF,TGTGCCAGCACCCGCCCTGAGGAAGATACGCAGTATTTT
TRBD1,TRBV7-9,NA,TRBJ1-2,CASSLGGTGVDGYTF,TGTGCCAGCAGCTTAGGCGGGACAGGGGTTGATGGCTACACCTTC
NA,TRBV28,NA,TRBJ1-5,CASSFHPSGNQPQHF,TGTGCCAGCAGTTTTCACCCCTCGGGAAATCAGCCCCAGCATTTT
TRBD1,TRBV5-4,NA,TRBJ2-4,CASSATGLKNIQYF,TGTGCCAGCAGCGCGACAGGGCTCAAAAACATTCAGTACTTC
NA,TRBV5-4,once,TRBJ1-2,CASSLVTTRASGYTF,TGTGCCAGCAGCTTGGTGACAACGAGGGCGAGTGGCTACACCTTC
TRBD1,TRBV3-1/TRBV3-2,few,TRBJ1-2,CASSPGTANYGYTF,TGTGCCAGCAGCCCCGGGACAGCTAACTATGGCTACACCTTC
TRBD1,TRBV11-2,NA,TRBJ1-1,CASSLEGAVNTEAFF,TGTGCCAGCAGCTTGGAGGGGGCAGTGAACACTGAAGCTTTCTTT
NA,TRBV3-1/TRBV3-2,NA,TRBJ2-2,CASSPRLSTGELFF,TGTGCCAGCAGCCCAAGACTATCCACCGGGGAGCTGTTTTTT